The clone carrying this TCR beta chain has only a few counts. No antigen is known for it. Treatment: approximately 9-day PBMC culture with coronavirus spike peptide pools or control peptides (ViraFEST assay). The Oncomine TCR Beta short-read assay sequenced DNA from cultured CD4+ T cells. In this case, cultured CD4+ T cells provided the extracted genomic DNA. TCRdb itself ran the PCR reads through MiXCR, one entry per CDR3 protein. The sample shows about 10,000 distinct CDR3 sequences, around a quarter of them seen only once. This record comes from a study of vaccination and CD4 T cells after COVID-19. Overall study: Vaccination of participants consisted of two doses of either BNT162b2 or mRNA-1273 vaccine.

Germline CDR1 is SGHNT and CDR2 is YYREEE (reference sequence). Deletions cut 4 bases from V and 2 bases from J, with 19 bases between. The CDR3 has 18 residues. This sequence originates from a human donor who received a COVID-19 vaccine. The sequenced sample was CD4+ T cells from blood, cultured in vitro, obtained before SARS-CoV-2 vaccination. The V gene is TRBV5-4, the J gene TRBJ2-6; a possible D gene is TRBD1 (6 bases). Here the CDR3 reads CASSPRSEGVAGANVLTF. Here the CDR3 DNA reads TGTGCCAGCAGCCCCCGAAGTGAGGGGGTTGCTGGGGCCAACGTCCTGACTTTC.